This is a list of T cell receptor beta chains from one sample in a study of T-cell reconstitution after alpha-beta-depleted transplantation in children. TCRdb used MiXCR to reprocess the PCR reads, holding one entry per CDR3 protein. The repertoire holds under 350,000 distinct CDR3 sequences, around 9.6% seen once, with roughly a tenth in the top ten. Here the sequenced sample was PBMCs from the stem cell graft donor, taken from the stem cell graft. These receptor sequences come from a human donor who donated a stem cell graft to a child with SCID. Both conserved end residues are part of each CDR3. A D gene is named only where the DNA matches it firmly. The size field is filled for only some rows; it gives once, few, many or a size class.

CDR3nt: TGCGCCAGCAGCCGGGACAGGGGGTTCAGCTCCTACAATGAGCAGTTCTTC; CDR3aa: CASSRDRGFSSYNEQFF; v_gene: TRBV4-1; d_gene: TRBD1; j_gene: TRBJ2-1; abundance: few
CDR3nt: TGCGCCAGCAGTGATTGGGGTCGTAATGAGCAGTTCTTC; CDR3aa: CASSDWGRNEQFF; v_gene: TRBV10-1; d_gene: .; j_gene: TRBJ2-1; abundance: few
CDR3nt: TGTGCCAGCAGCCAAAGAGTAGCGGGGGGCTACCAAGAGACCCAGTACTTC; CDR3aa: CASSQRVAGGYQETQYF; v_gene: TRBV4-2; d_gene: TRBD2; j_gene: TRBJ2-5; abundance: few
CDR3nt: TGTGCCAGCGGAGGTAACAGGGGTTCCTACGAGCAGTACTTC; CDR3aa: CASGGNRGSYEQYF; v_gene: TRBV2; d_gene: TRBD1; j_gene: TRBJ2-7; abundance: .
CDR3nt: TGTGCCAGCAGCGTAACGGGGGCGACTAGCGGTTACAATGAGCAGTTCTTC; CDR3aa: CASSVTGATSGYNEQFF; v_gene: TRBV9; d_gene: TRBD2; j_gene: TRBJ2-1; abundance: once
CDR3nt: TGTGCCAGCAGTTCACCCTTCGCGGTGGGGCTCCGTGAGCAGTTCTTC; CDR3aa: CASSSPFAVGLREQFF; v_gene: TRBV27; d_gene: .; j_gene: TRBJ2-1; abundance: .
CDR3nt: TGCGCCAGCAGCCCGGGACCAGTGGGCACAGATACGCAGTATTTT; CDR3aa: CASSPGPVGTDTQYF; v_gene: TRBV5-1; d_gene: .; j_gene: TRBJ2-3; abundance: .
CDR3nt: TGTGCCAGCAGCGTAGCCACGACACCGACCTACAATGAGCAGTTCTTC; CDR3aa: CASSVATTPTYNEQFF; v_gene: TRBV9; d_gene: .; j_gene: TRBJ2-1; abundance: .
CDR3nt: TGCGCCAGCAGCACCCAAGGAGGTGGAGGCAATGAGCAGTTCTTC; CDR3aa: CASSTQGGGGNEQFF; v_gene: TRBV5-1; d_gene: .; j_gene: TRBJ2-1; abundance: .
CDR3nt: TGTGCCAGCAGCTTAGTGGCAGCCACCGGGGAGCTGTTTTTT; CDR3aa: CASSLVAATGELFF; v_gene: TRBV11-2; d_gene: .; j_gene: TRBJ2-2; abundance: few
CDR3nt: TGCAGTGCTGCCCACAAAGGGGGGCGCTCCTACGAGCAGTACTTC; CDR3aa: CSAAHKGGRSYEQYF; v_gene: TRBV20-1; d_gene: .; j_gene: TRBJ2-7; abundance: few
CDR3nt: TGCAGCGTTCGCGCGGGCAGTTCTATGAACACTGAAGCTTTCTTT; CDR3aa: CSVRAGSSMNTEAFF; v_gene: TRBV29-1; d_gene: .; j_gene: TRBJ1-1; abundance: many
CDR3nt: TGCGCCAGCAGCTGGACTAGCGGGGGTCTCAATGAGCAGTTCTTC; CDR3aa: CASSWTSGGLNEQFF; v_gene: TRBV5-1; d_gene: TRBD2; j_gene: TRBJ2-1; abundance: .
CDR3nt: TGTGCCAGCAGCTTAAGATCGTATGGACAGCTTGTCACTGAAGCTTTCTTT; CDR3aa: CASSLRSYGQLVTEAFF; v_gene: TRBV7-8; d_gene: .; j_gene: TRBJ1-1; abundance: few
CDR3nt: TGTGCCAGCAGTCCCTACGGGCCTGGAAACACCATATATTTT; CDR3aa: CASSPYGPGNTIYF; v_gene: TRBV6-1; d_gene: .; j_gene: TRBJ1-3; abundance: few
CDR3nt: TGCAGTGCTAGTCTGGGTAGCGACACTGAAGCTTTCTTT; CDR3aa: CSASLGSDTEAFF; v_gene: TRBV20-1; d_gene: .; j_gene: TRBJ1-1; abundance: .
CDR3nt: TGTGCCAGCAGTGAGGTTATTCAGCCCCAGCATTTT; CDR3aa: CASSEVIQPQHF; v_gene: TRBV2; d_gene: .; j_gene: TRBJ1-5; abundance: .
CDR3nt: TGTGCCAGCAGTTTGGGGGGGGCGGCAGAAGAGACCCAGTACTTC; CDR3aa: CASSLGGAAEETQYF; v_gene: TRBV12-3/TRBV12-4; d_gene: .; j_gene: TRBJ2-5; abundance: many
CDR3nt: TGTGCCAGCAGCATTGACAGTTCCTACGAGCAGTACTTC; CDR3aa: CASSIDSSYEQYF; v_gene: TRBV28; d_gene: .; j_gene: TRBJ2-7; abundance: few
CDR3nt: TGTGCCACCAGCAGAGATCTATATACGCAGTATTTT; CDR3aa: CATSRDLYTQYF; v_gene: TRBV15; d_gene: .; j_gene: TRBJ2-3; abundance: few
CDR3nt: TGTGCCAGCATCACCAGTGTCTCCTACGAGCAGTACTTC; CDR3aa: CASITSVSYEQYF; v_gene: TRBV7-2; d_gene: .; j_gene: TRBJ2-7; abundance: .
CDR3nt: TGTGCCAGCAAGACGTACAGGGGAGAGACCCAGTACTTC; CDR3aa: CASKTYRGETQYF; v_gene: TRBV27; d_gene: TRBD1; j_gene: TRBJ2-5; abundance: .
CDR3nt: TGTGCCAGCAGTTCCGCGCATCAGGTGGTCACTGAAGCTTTCTTT; CDR3aa: CASSSAHQVVTEAFF; v_gene: TRBV12-3/TRBV12-4; d_gene: .; j_gene: TRBJ1-1; abundance: many
CDR3nt: TGCGCCAGCAGCTTGTTCGTAGGGAACACTGAAGCTTTCTTT; CDR3aa: CASSLFVGNTEAFF; v_gene: TRBV5-1; d_gene: .; j_gene: TRBJ1-1; abundance: .
CDR3nt: TGCGCCAGCAGCCAATACCCCACTCCGAACACCGGGGAGCTGTTTTTT; CDR3aa: CASSQYPTPNTGELFF; v_gene: TRBV4-1; d_gene: .; j_gene: TRBJ2-2; abundance: few
CDR3nt: TGTGCCAGCAGTTACGGGTCTGAAGCTTTCTTT; CDR3aa: CASSYGSEAFF; v_gene: TRBV6-5; d_gene: .; j_gene: TRBJ1-1; abundance: many
CDR3nt: TGTGCCAGCAGCCAAGTGGAAGCCCGAGGAAAACTGTTTTTT; CDR3aa: CASSQVEARGKLFF; v_gene: TRBV3-1; d_gene: .; j_gene: TRBJ1-4; abundance: .
CDR3nt: TGTGCCAGCAGCCACGGGTGGTATGGCTACACCTTC; CDR3aa: CASSHGWYGYTF; v_gene: TRBV14; d_gene: .; j_gene: TRBJ1-2; abundance: few
CDR3nt: TGTGCCAGCAGTTACCTCGGGGGGGTAGGTGGATACAATGAGCAGTTCTTC; CDR3aa: CASSYLGGVGGYNEQFF; v_gene: TRBV6-2/TRBV6-3; d_gene: TRBD2; j_gene: TRBJ2-1; abundance: .
CDR3nt: TGTGCCAGCAGTTACTCGGACCCATATGGGCATGGCTACACCTTC; CDR3aa: CASSYSDPYGHGYTF; v_gene: TRBV6-5; d_gene: .; j_gene: TRBJ1-2; abundance: few
CDR3nt: TGTGCCAGCAGCTTGGGAAGACTAGCGGGGGCCTTGGATACGCAGTATTTT; CDR3aa: CASSLGRLAGALDTQYF; v_gene: TRBV11-2; d_gene: TRBD2; j_gene: TRBJ2-3; abundance: .
CDR3nt: TGCAGTGCTAGAACCCGACTAGCGGAGAGCACAGATACGCAGTATTTT; CDR3aa: CSARTRLAESTDTQYF; v_gene: TRBV20-1; d_gene: TRBD2; j_gene: TRBJ2-3; abundance: .
CDR3nt: TGCGCCAGCAGCTTGATTCACTGTGATACGCAGTATTTT; CDR3aa: CASSLIHCDTQYF; v_gene: TRBV5-1; d_gene: .; j_gene: TRBJ2-3; abundance: .
CDR3nt: TGTGCCAGCAGTTTGAAAATAGGGACTGAAGCTTTCTTT; CDR3aa: CASSLKIGTEAFF; v_gene: TRBV12-3/TRBV12-4; d_gene: .; j_gene: TRBJ1-1; abundance: few
CDR3nt: TGTGCCAGTAGTATACTCTTTCAGGGGGGTAATCAGCCCCAGCATTTT; CDR3aa: CASSILFQGGNQPQHF; v_gene: TRBV19; d_gene: TRBD1; j_gene: TRBJ1-5; abundance: .
CDR3nt: TGTGCCAGCAGCCGAAGGTGGGGGATGGGGGACACCGGGGAGCTGTTTTTT; CDR3aa: CASSRRWGMGDTGELFF; v_gene: TRBV6-1; d_gene: .; j_gene: TRBJ2-2; abundance: .
CDR3nt: TGTGCCAGCAGCTCCCTAGCGGGGGGGCTGGCTGGCACAGATACGCAGTATTTT; CDR3aa: CASSSLAGGLAGTDTQYF; v_gene: TRBV27; d_gene: TRBD2; j_gene: TRBJ2-3; abundance: .
CDR3nt: TGCAGTGCTATCAGCACCGGGGAGCTGTTTTTT; CDR3aa: CSAISTGELFF; v_gene: TRBV20-1; d_gene: .; j_gene: TRBJ2-2; abundance: .
CDR3nt: TGTGCCAGCAGTTTCGCGGGCACCTGGGAGCTGTTTTTT; CDR3aa: CASSFAGTWELFF; v_gene: TRBV12-3/TRBV12-4; d_gene: .; j_gene: TRBJ2-2; abundance: .
CDR3nt: TGCGCCAGCAGCCAGTCCGCTATTGGGCGAAGCACTGAAGCTTTCTTT; CDR3aa: CASSQSAIGRSTEAFF; v_gene: TRBV5-1; d_gene: .; j_gene: TRBJ1-1; abundance: many
CDR3nt: TGTGCTAGTGGACCCGAACTAGCGAACAATGAGCAGTTCTTC; CDR3aa: CASGPELANNEQFF; v_gene: TRBV12-5; d_gene: TRBD2; j_gene: TRBJ2-1; abundance: .
CDR3nt: TGCAGTGCTAGAGATGAGGAGGGGATTAAAGGGGCCAACGTCCTGACTTTC; CDR3aa: CSARDEEGIKGANVLTF; v_gene: TRBV20-1; d_gene: .; j_gene: TRBJ2-6; abundance: .
CDR3nt: TGTGCCAGCAGTTTCTCCGACAGGTCCCACTATGGCTACACCTTC; CDR3aa: CASSFSDRSHYGYTF; v_gene: TRBV12-3/TRBV12-4; d_gene: .; j_gene: TRBJ1-2; abundance: .
CDR3nt: TGTGCCGGACGGACAACAGGAGCTGGGGCCAACGTCCTGACTTTC; CDR3aa: CAGRTTGAGANVLTF; v_gene: TRBV2; d_gene: .; j_gene: TRBJ2-6; abundance: many
CDR3nt: TGTGCCAGCAGCCAAGATCTATACCAGTACTTC; CDR3aa: CASSQDLYQYF; v_gene: TRBV3-1; d_gene: .; j_gene: TRBJ2-5; abundance: .
CDR3nt: TGCAGCGTCCTGGGGGGGGGCCTAGACACTGAAGCTTTCTTT; CDR3aa: CSVLGGGLDTEAFF; v_gene: TRBV29-1; d_gene: .; j_gene: TRBJ1-1; abundance: .
CDR3nt: TGTGCTAGCAGCTTACCCGTCCTGGGACAGACGAACACCGGGGAGCTGTTTTTT; CDR3aa: CASSLPVLGQTNTGELFF; v_gene: TRBV7-7; d_gene: TRBD1; j_gene: TRBJ2-2; abundance: .
CDR3nt: TGTGCCAGCAGCCAAAGCGGGGGGGAAAACATTCAGTACTTC; CDR3aa: CASSQSGGENIQYF; v_gene: TRBV3-1; d_gene: TRBD2; j_gene: TRBJ2-4; abundance: few
CDR3nt: TGTGCCAGCAGCTCAACAGGGTTAACTGAAGCTTTCTTT; CDR3aa: CASSSTGLTEAFF; v_gene: TRBV5-6; d_gene: .; j_gene: TRBJ1-1; abundance: few
CDR3nt: TGTGCCAGCAGGATCCTCGGAGGCACTGAAGCTTTCTTT; CDR3aa: CASRILGGTEAFF; v_gene: TRBV12-3/TRBV12-4; d_gene: .; j_gene: TRBJ1-1; abundance: many
CDR3nt: TGTGCCAGCAGTTACCACTGGCGGGGAGAGGACACTGAAGCTTTCTTT; CDR3aa: CASSYHWRGEDTEAFF; v_gene: TRBV6-5; d_gene: .; j_gene: TRBJ1-1; abundance: few
CDR3nt: TGTGCCACCTCCCGACAGGGGGCCTACAATGAGCAGTTCTTC; CDR3aa: CATSRQGAYNEQFF; v_gene: TRBV15; d_gene: TRBD1; j_gene: TRBJ2-1; abundance: .
CDR3nt: TGCGCCAGCAGTGAGGGCGCGAAGCAAGAGACCCAGTACTTC; CDR3aa: CASSEGAKQETQYF; v_gene: TRBV10-2; d_gene: .; j_gene: TRBJ2-5; abundance: many
CDR3nt: TGTGCCAGCAGTTCTCCCGGCTCCTACAATGAGCAGTTCTTC; CDR3aa: CASSSPGSYNEQFF; v_gene: TRBV27; d_gene: .; j_gene: TRBJ2-1; abundance: many
CDR3nt: TGTGCCACCAGGCGTGGTGGCTACACCTTC; CDR3aa: CATRRGGYTF; v_gene: TRBV28; d_gene: .; j_gene: TRBJ1-2; abundance: .
CDR3nt: TGCAGTGCTGAAGTTGGGGCAGGGAGCTCCTATAATTCACCCCTCCACTTT; CDR3aa: CSAEVGAGSSYNSPLHF; v_gene: TRBV20-1; d_gene: .; j_gene: TRBJ1-6; abundance: .
CDR3nt: TGCGCCAGCAGCTCGGGACAGACTAAAAACATTCAGTACTTC; CDR3aa: CASSSGQTKNIQYF; v_gene: TRBV5-1; d_gene: TRBD1; j_gene: TRBJ2-4; abundance: .
CDR3nt: TGTGCCAGCAGTGCCGCCGGGGCTCCAAATGAGCAGTTCTTC; CDR3aa: CASSAAGAPNEQFF; v_gene: TRBV6-1; d_gene: .; j_gene: TRBJ2-1; abundance: few
CDR3nt: TGTGCCAGCAGTGAATGGTGGGCGGAGCATGGCTACACCTTC; CDR3aa: CASSEWWAEHGYTF; v_gene: TRBV25-1; d_gene: .; j_gene: TRBJ1-2; abundance: few